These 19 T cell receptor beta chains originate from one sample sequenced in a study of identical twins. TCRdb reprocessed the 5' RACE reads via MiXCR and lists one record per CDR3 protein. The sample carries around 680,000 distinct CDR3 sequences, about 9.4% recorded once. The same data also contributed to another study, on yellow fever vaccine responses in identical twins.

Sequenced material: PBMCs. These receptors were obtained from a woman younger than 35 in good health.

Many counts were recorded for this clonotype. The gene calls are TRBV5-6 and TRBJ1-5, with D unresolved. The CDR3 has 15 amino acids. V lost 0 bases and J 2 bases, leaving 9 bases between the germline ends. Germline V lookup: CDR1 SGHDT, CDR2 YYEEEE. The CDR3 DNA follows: TGTGCCAGCAGCTTGGATGCCAGACGCAATCAGCCCCAGCATTTT. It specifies CASSLDARRNQPQHF.

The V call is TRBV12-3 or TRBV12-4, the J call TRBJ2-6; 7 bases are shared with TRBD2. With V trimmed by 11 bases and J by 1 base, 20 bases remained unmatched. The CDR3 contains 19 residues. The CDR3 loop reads CAFSLGVGLEESGANVLTF. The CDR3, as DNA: TGTGCCTTCAGCCTGGGGGTTGGACTAGAGGAGTCTGGGGCCAACGTCCTGACTTTC.

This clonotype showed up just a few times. CDR3 DNA: TGTGCCAGCAGCGGGACAGGGGGAAGGGACGAGCAGTACTTC. This gives the protein CASSGTGGRDEQYF. The chain uses TRBV28 and TRBJ2-7; 11 bases map to TRBD1. The CDR3 contains 14 residues. CDR1 MDHEN and CDR2 SYDVKM come from the germline V gene. Losses at the gene ends were 6 bases for V and 5 bases for J; bases not matched to a gene: 6.

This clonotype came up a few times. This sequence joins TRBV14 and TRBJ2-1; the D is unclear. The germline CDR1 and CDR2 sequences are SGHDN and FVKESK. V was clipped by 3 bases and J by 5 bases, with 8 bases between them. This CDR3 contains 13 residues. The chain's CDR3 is CASSHLPNNEQFF. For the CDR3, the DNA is TGTGCCAGCAGCCATTTACCGAACAATGAGCAGTTCTTC.

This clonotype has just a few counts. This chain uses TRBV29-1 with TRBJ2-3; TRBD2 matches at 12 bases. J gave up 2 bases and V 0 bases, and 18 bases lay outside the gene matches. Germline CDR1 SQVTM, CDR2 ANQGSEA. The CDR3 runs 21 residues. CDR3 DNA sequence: TGCAGCGTTGAAGATCTTTGGCTAGCGGGGGGGATTTACCCGACCACAGATACGCAGTATTTT. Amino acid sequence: CSVEDLWLAGGIYPTTDTQYF.

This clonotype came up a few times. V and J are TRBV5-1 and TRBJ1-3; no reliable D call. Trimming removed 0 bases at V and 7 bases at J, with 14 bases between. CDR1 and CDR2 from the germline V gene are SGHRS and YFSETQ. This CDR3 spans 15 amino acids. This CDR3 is CASSLASGKGNTIYF. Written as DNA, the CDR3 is TGCGCCAGCAGCTTGGCCTCAGGCAAAGGGAACACCATATATTTT.

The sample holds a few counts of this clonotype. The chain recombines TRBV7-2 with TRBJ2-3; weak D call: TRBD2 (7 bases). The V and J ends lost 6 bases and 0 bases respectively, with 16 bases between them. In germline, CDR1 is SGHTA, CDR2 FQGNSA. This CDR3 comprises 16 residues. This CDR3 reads CASSGLGGASTDTQYF. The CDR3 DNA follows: TGTGCCAGCAGTGGACTAGGGGGGGCTAGCACAGATACGCAGTATTTT.

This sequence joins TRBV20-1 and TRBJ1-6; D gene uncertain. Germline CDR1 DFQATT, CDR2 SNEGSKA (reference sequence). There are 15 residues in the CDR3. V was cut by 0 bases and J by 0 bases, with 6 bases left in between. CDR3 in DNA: TGCAGTGCTAGAGATTTGAGCTCCTATAATTCACCCCTCCACTTT. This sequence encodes CSARDLSSYNSPLHF.

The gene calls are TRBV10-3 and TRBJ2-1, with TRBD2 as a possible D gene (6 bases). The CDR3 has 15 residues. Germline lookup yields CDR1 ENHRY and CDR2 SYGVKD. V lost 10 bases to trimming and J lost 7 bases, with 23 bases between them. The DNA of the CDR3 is TGTGCCACCTCTGGGGGGATTCGCGAAAGGAATGAGCAGTTCTTC. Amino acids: CATSGGIRERNEQFF.

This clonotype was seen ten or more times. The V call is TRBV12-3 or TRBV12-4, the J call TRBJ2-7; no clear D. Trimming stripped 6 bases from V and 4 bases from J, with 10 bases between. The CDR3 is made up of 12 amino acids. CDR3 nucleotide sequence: TGTGCCAGCAGCATAATGGGGTACGAGCAGTACTTC. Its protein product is CASSIMGYEQYF.

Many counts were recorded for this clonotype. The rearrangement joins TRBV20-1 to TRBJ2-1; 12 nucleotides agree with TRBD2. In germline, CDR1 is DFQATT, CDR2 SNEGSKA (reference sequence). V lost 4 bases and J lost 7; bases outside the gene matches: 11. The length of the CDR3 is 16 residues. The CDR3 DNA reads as TGCAGTGCTACTAGCGGGGGGGCGATGTCGCTAAATGAGCAGTTCTTC. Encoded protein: CSATSGGAMSLNEQFF.

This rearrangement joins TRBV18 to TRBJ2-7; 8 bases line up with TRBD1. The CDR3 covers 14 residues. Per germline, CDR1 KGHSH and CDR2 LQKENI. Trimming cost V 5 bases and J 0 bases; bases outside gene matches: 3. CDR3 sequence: CASSMGQASYEQYF. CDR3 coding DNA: TGTGCCAGCTCAATGGGACAGGCCTCCTACGAGCAGTACTTC.

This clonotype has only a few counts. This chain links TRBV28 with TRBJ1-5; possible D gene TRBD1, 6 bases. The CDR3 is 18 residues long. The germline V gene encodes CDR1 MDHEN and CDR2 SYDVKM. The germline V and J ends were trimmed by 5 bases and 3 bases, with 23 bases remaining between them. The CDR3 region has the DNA TGTGCCAGCAGTCCCGCCCCCCACAGGGTTGGCTTCAATCAGCCCCAGCATTTT. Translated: CASSPAPHRVGFNQPQHF.

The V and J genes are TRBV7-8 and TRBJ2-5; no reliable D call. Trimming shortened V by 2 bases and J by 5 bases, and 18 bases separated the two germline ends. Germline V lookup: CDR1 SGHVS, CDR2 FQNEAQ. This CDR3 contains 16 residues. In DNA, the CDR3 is TGTGCCAGCAGCTTATTGAAAGTCCCGATGGTTGAGACCCAGTACTTC. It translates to CASSLLKVPMVETQYF. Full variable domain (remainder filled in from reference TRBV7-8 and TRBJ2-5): GAGVSQSPRYKVAKRGQDVALRCDPISGHVSLFWYQQALGQGPEFLTYFQNEAQLDKSGLPSDRFFAERPEGSVSTLKIQRTQQEDSAVYLCASSLLKVPMVETQYFGPGTRLLVL.

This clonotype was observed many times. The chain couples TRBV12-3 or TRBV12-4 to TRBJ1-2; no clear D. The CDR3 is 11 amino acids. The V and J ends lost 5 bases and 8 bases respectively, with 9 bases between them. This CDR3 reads CASSKTEGYTF. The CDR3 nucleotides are TGTGCCAGCAGTAAAACCGAAGGCTACACCTTC.

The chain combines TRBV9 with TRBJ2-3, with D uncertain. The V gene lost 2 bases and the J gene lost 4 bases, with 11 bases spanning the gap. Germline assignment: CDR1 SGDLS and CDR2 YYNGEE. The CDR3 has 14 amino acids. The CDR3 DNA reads TGTGCCAGCAGCGTTTTAGGGTGGCCAGATACGCAGTATTTT. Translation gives CASSVLGWPDTQYF.

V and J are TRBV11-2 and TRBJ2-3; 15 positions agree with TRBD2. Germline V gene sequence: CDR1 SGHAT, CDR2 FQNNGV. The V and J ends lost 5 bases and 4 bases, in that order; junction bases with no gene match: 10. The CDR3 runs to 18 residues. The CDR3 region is CASSIIGLAGGPSDTQYF. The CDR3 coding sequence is TGTGCCAGCAGCATCATAGGACTAGCGGGAGGGCCATCAGATACGCAGTATTTT.

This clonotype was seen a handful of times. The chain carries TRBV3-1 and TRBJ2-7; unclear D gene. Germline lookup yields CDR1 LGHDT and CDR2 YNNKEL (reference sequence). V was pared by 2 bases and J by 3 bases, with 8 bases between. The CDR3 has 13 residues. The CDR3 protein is CASSQFGRYEQYF. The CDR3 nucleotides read TGTGCCAGCAGCCAATTCGGTCGCTACGAGCAGTACTTC.

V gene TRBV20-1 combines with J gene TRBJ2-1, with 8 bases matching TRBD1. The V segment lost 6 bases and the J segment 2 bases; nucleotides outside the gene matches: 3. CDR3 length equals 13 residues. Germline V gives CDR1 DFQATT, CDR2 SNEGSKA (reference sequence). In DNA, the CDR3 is TGCAGTGCCCGGACAGGGCCCTACAATGAGCAGTTCTTC. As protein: CSARTGPYNEQFF.